The rows below give T cell receptor beta chains drawn from one sample of a study of cytomegalovirus exposure and HLA in healthy donors. TCRdb keeps only in-frame clones here, not all; method: immunoSEQ multiplex PCR. The repertoire holds more than 150,000 clones, with 80% to 90% as singletons. The sample consisted of PBMCs. The receptors come from a girl aged 2-10 years in good health and CMV-seropositive. CDR3s include the opening cysteine and the closing phenylalanine or tryptophan. A D gene is named only where the DNA matches it firmly. Rows may omit the clone size; those that give it use once, few, many or a size class.

TRBJ1-4 | . | TRBV5-1 | . | CASAGGPLGANEKLFF | TGCGCCAGCGCCGGAGGACCCCTCGGAGCTAATGAAAAACTGTTTTTT
TRBJ2-5 | . | TRBV2 | . | CASSVIGGTETQYF | TGTGCCAGCAGTGTAATTGGCGGGACAGAGACCCAGTACTTC
TRBJ1-3 | few | TRBV5-4 | . | CASSSVPTRGSGNTIYF | TGTGCCAGCAGCTCGGTGCCGACAAGGGGCTCTGGAAACACCATATATTTT
TRBJ2-2 | . | TRBV28 | . | CASSSRGFRELFF | TGTGCCAGCAGTTCAAGGGGGTTCAGAGAGCTGTTTTTT
TRBJ1-4 | . | TRBV4-1 | . | CASSQRYDRTNEKLFF | TGCGCCAGCAGCCAAAGATATGACAGGACTAATGAAAAACTGTTTTTT
TRBJ2-4 | . | TRBV5-1 | TRBD1 | CASSSWTGDDKNIQYF | TGCGCCAGCAGCTCCTGGACAGGGGACGACAAAAACATTCAGTACTTC
TRBJ2-7 | . | TRBV30 | . | CAWRDFLSSYEQYF | TGTGCCTGGAGGGACTTCCTTAGCTCCTACGAGCAGTACTTC
TRBJ1-2 | . | TRBV27 | TRBD1 | CASSLSAGTGWHGYTF | TGTGCCAGCAGTTTATCGGCCGGGACAGGGTGGCATGGCTACACCTTC
TRBJ2-1 | . | TRBV7-3 | TRBD2 | CASSITTSGLYNEQFF | TGTGCCAGCAGCATAACTACTAGCGGGTTATACAATGAGCAGTTCTTC
TRBJ2-5 | . | TRBV19 | . | CASKRGSQETQYF | TGTGCCAGTAAGCGAGGCAGTCAAGAGACCCAGTACTTC
TRBJ2-1 | . | TRBV2 | TRBD1 | CASSELEGTVYNEQFF | TGTGCCAGCAGTGAACTCGAGGGGACAGTCTACAATGAGCAGTTCTTC
TRBJ1-5 | . | TRBV9 | TRBD1 | CASSVVSVQGGDQPQHF | TGTGCCAGCAGCGTAGTTTCCGTTCAGGGGGGCGATCAGCCCCAGCATTTT
TRBJ2-7 | . | TRBV5-1 | . | CASSPAGGTNSYEQYF | TGCGCCAGCAGCCCAGCAGGGGGGACAAACTCCTACGAGCAGTACTTC
TRBJ2-1 | few | TRBV6-1 | . | CASSEVSSSYNEQFF | TGTGCCAGCAGTGAAGTGTCGAGCTCCTACAATGAGCAGTTCTTC
TRBJ1-1 | . | TRBV7-2 | TRBD1 | CASSYDGGQGWTEAFF | TGTGCCAGCAGCTATGATGGAGGACAGGGCTGGACTGAAGCTTTCTTT
TRBJ1-1 | once | TRBV7-8 | . | CASGSGAAWSVGEAFF | TGTGCCAGCGGGAGCGGGGCGGCTTGGTCGGTTGGTGAAGCTTTCTTT
TRBJ1-5 | . | TRBV28 | TRBD1 | CASSLGQGAGQPQHF | TGTGCCAGCAGTTTGGGACAGGGGGCCGGTCAGCCCCAGCATTTT
TRBJ2-1 | . | TRBV7-3 | TRBD2 | CASSLQPLTSGSSYNEQFF | TGTGCCAGCAGCCTACAACCCCTGACTAGCGGAAGCTCCTACAATGAGCAGTTCTTC
TRBJ2-5 | . | TRBV4-2 | TRBD2 | CASSQERLAGQETQYF | TGTGCCAGCAGCCAAGAGCGGCTAGCGGGACAAGAGACCCAGTACTTC
TRBJ2-2 | . | TRBV15 | TRBD1 | CATSRLRGRNTGELFF | TGTGCCACCAGCCGACTCAGGGGGCGCAACACCGGGGAGCTGTTTTTT
TRBJ2-7 | once | TRBV2 | TRBD2 | CASSEEVAGAYEQYF | TGTGCCAGCAGTGAAGAGGTAGCGGGAGCCTACGAGCAGTACTTC
TRBJ1-5 | . | TRBV30 | TRBD1 | CAWSVGTGGPNQPQHF | TGTGCCTGGAGTGTTGGGACAGGGGGCCCCAATCAGCCCCAGCATTTT
TRBJ2-7 | . | TRBV5-6 | . | CASSFKWNREDEQYF | TGTGCCAGCAGCTTTAAGTGGAATAGGGAGGACGAGCAGTACTTC
TRBJ2-5 | . | TRBV2 | TRBD2 | CASSAGGETQYF | TGTGCCAGCAGCGCGGGAGGAGAGACCCAGTACTTC
TRBJ2-1 | . | TRBV2 | . | CASSEARTPRLQFF | TGTGCCAGCAGTGAAGCGCGAACCCCTCGCCTCCAGTTCTTC
TRBJ2-2 | . | TRBV2 | TRBD1 | CASSGTGGSGTGELFF | TGTGCCAGCAGCGGCACAGGGGGCAGCGGCACCGGGGAGCTGTTTTTT
TRBJ2-1 | . | TRBV13 | . | CASSSLYPHEQFF | TGTGCCAGCAGCTCTCTATACCCTCATGAGCAGTTCTTC
TRBJ2-7 | . | TRBV30 | TRBD1 | CAATGGDEQYF | TGTGCCGCCACAGGGGGCGACGAGCAGTACTTC
TRBJ1-1 | . | TRBV9 | TRBD1 | CASSVVRTGGTEAFF | TGTGCCAGCAGCGTAGTTAGGACAGGGGGAACTGAAGCTTTCTTT
TRBJ2-5 | . | TRBV7-9 | TRBD2 | CASSLTGTSGRETQYF | TGTGCCAGCAGTCTGACCGGGACTAGCGGGAGAGAGACCCAGTACTTC
TRBJ1-4 | few | TRBV5-6 | TRBD1 | CASSTGGAGEKLFF | TGTGCCAGCAGCACAGGGGGCGCGGGTGAAAAACTGTTTTTT
TRBJ1-1 | . | TRBV18 | . | CASSPLGANTEAFF | TGTGCCAGCTCACCACTTGGGGCGAACACTGAAGCTTTCTTT
TRBJ1-4 | once | TRBV7-2 | . | CASSRRSGLLGEKLFF | TGTGCCAGCAGCCGAAGGTCAGGGCTCTTGGGGGAAAAACTGTTTTTT
TRBJ1-3 | . | TRBV5-6 | . | CASSKETGYIFRGNTIYF | TGTGCCAGCAGCAAAGAAACAGGGTACATATTTCGGGGAAACACCATATATTTT
TRBJ1-1 | once | TRBV27 | . | CASSPSQVSGTEAFF | TGTGCCAGCAGTCCGTCACAGGTCTCCGGCACTGAAGCTTTCTTT
TRBJ2-5 | . | TRBV14 | . | CASSGGGSAETQYF | TGTGCCAGCAGCGGGGGCGGGAGTGCGGAGACCCAGTACTTC
TRBJ2-1 | . | TRBV18 | . | CASSPDGKRRSYNEQFF | TGTGCCAGCTCACCCGACGGGAAACGACGCTCCTACAATGAGCAGTTCTTC
TRBJ1-5 | . | TRBV5-1 | . | CASSLDSKQPQHF | TGCGCCAGCAGCTTGGACAGTAAGCAGCCCCAGCATTTT
TRBJ2-1 | . | TRBV7-2 | TRBD2 | CASSRTSGPSDEQFF | TGTGCCAGCAGCCGGACTAGCGGGCCTAGCGATGAGCAGTTCTTC
TRBJ2-3 | . | TRBV7-7 | TRBD2 | CASSPGLADRDTQYF | TGTGCCAGCAGCCCGGGACTAGCGGATCGGGATACGCAGTATTTT
TRBJ1-6 | . | TRBV6-5 | . | CASTRDANNSPLHF | TGTGCCAGCACCAGGGATGCCAATAATTCACCCCTCCACTTT
TRBJ2-7 | . | TRBV6-5 | TRBD2 | CASSYVGLAGAYEQYF | TGTGCCAGCAGTTACGTTGGACTAGCGGGTGCCTACGAGCAGTACTTC
TRBJ1-3 | . | TRBV10-3 | TRBD1 | CAISGTGRNTIYF | TGTGCCATCAGTGGGACAGGGAGAAACACCATATATTTT
TRBJ1-5 | few | TRBV27 | TRBD1 | CASRAGTANQPQHF | TGTGCCAGCAGAGCCGGGACAGCAAATCAGCCCCAGCATTTT
TRBJ2-2 | . | TRBV9 | . | CASSQGVLSTGELFF | TGTGCCAGCAGCCAAGGGGTCCTGAGCACCGGGGAGCTGTTTTTT
TRBJ1-2 | . | TRBV30 | TRBD1 | CAWTRIAGTGGYGYTF | TGTGCCTGGACTCGCATAGCCGGGACAGGGGGCTATGGCTACACCTTC
TRBJ2-1 | . | TRBV13 | TRBD1 | CASSLVGTGGVKSYNEQFF | TGTGCCAGCAGCTTAGTTGGGACAGGGGGCGTCAAATCCTACAATGAGCAGTTCTTC
TRBJ1-2 | . | TRBV7-6 | . | CASSPRADYGYTF | TGTGCCAGCAGCCCGAGGGCAGACTATGGCTACACCTTC